This TCR beta chain was recovered during a study of shared clonotypes between healthy human individuals. This CDR3 spans 14 amino acids. V was pared by 2 bases and J by 2 bases, with 1 base of the junction left unmatched. Germline CDR1 and CDR2: MGHDK and SYGVNS. This clone was seen a handful of times. It was across several immunoSEQ plates that each subset's genomic DNA was evenly split. TCRdb's table, derived via immunoSEQ multiplex PCR, lists solely in-frame clones and lacks some. The table records about 2.1 million clones, 93% of them present only once. Terminally differentiated effector memory CD45RA+ cells were excluded by CCR7 positive selection of CD45RO-negative cells. There were no recent acute infections or vaccinations among the donors, who were healthy HIV-negative adults.

V and J are TRBV25-1 and TRBJ1-2; the match to TRBD1 covers 8 bases. The TCR comes from a man between 18 and 35 years old in good health. Some clones in this sample may be carry-over from other donors' samples. The sequenced sample was naive CD8+ T cells from PBMCs. CDR3 residues: CASSERTGNYGYTF. The CDR3 nucleotides are TGTGCCAGCAGTGAAAGGACAGGGAACTATGGCTACACCTTC.